The clone carrying this T cell receptor beta chain was found many times. This sample was included in a study of response to subunit inactivated influenza vaccine. This CDR3 is built from 16 residues. Germline V gene sequence: CDR1 KGHDR, CDR2 SFDVKD. V was cut by 6 bases and J by 0 bases, with 16 bases left in between. TCRdb ran MiXCR on the RT-PCR reads and lists one entry per CDR3 protein. The sample has 550,000 to 800,000 distinct CDR3 sequences, more than 11% seen once; the top ten hold around 7%. Sequenced here: PBMCs from blood, sampled approximately 15 days before vaccination. The chain couples TRBV24-1 to TRBJ1-2; TRBD1 might be the D (5 bases). The origin of this receptor is a man aged 50 to 60 who received an inactivated influenza vaccine. The CDR3, as DNA: TGTGCCACCAGTCCGGCCTTTGGGGCCCCTAACTATGGCTACACCTTC. Amino acids: CATSPAFGAPNYGYTF.